The 24 T cell receptor beta chains reported below all come from one sample, sequenced in a study of T-cell reconstitution after alpha-beta-depleted transplantation in children. A library of TCRbeta sequences, prepared with unique molecular identifiers, was generated. TCRdb reanalysed the PCR reads using MiXCR and keeps one entry per CDR3 protein. The top ten clones hold roughly 7.1% of a sample with fewer than 350,000 distinct CDR3 sequences, 10% of them seen once. The material sequenced was PBMCs, taken before TCRalphabeta/CD19-depleted stem cell transplant. The receptors originated from a boy younger than two with acute myeloid leukemia, due to receive a stem cell transplant.

This clonotype was seen repeatedly, ten times or more. The chain employs TRBV4-1 and TRBJ2-1; 13 nucleotides agree with TRBD2. The V and J ends lost 4 bases and 7 bases, in that order; junction bases with no gene match: 7. The CDR3 is made up of 16 amino acids. Per germline, CDR1 MGHRA and CDR2 YSYEKL. The CDR3, as DNA: TGCGCCAGCAGCCCCGGACTAGCGGGAGACTGGAATGAGCAGTTCTTC. Amino acid sequence: CASSPGLAGDWNEQFF.

This clonotype was counted between two and nine times. The chain links TRBV12-3 or TRBV12-4 to TRBJ2-1; 7 bases line up with TRBD2. The V gene end was trimmed by 7 bases and the J gene end by 4 bases; junction bases not matched to a gene: 4. CDR3 size: 13 residues. The CDR3 nucleotides read TGTGCCAGCAACCCAGCGGGGTACAATGAGCAGTTCTTC. It specifies CASNPAGYNEQFF.

This clonotype has at least ten counts. The genes are TRBV6-5 and TRBJ2-7; TRBD2 matches at 7 bases. Germline values: CDR1 MNHEY, CDR2 SVGAGI. J lost 3 bases, V lost 0 bases, and 8 bases had no gene match. CDR3 length: 16 residues. The CDR3 DNA reads TGTGCCAGCAGTTACTCCCGGACTAGGTCCCTCTACGAGCAGTACTTC. Translated, it gives CASSYSRTRSLYEQYF.

The sample holds many counts of this clonotype. The rearrangement uses TRBV6-1 and TRBJ1-2; possible D gene TRBD1, 5 bases. The V end was cut by 5 bases, the J end by 7 bases, with 14 bases between. This CDR3 has 13 residues. The germline CDR1 and CDR2 sequences are MNHNS and SASEGT. CDR3 residues: CASSPGLALGYTF. The CDR3, as DNA: TGTGCCAGCAGTCCGGGACTAGCACTTGGCTACACCTTC.

To note about this clonotype: Relative to the germline gene, one junction end is altered; a read error may explain this. The chain combines TRBV12-3 or TRBV12-4 with TRBJ2-1; possible D gene TRBD2, 6 bases. The CDR3 runs to 17 residues. DNA of the CDR3: TGTGCCAGCAGTACCCGGGACTTACCTTCCCCCATGGATGAGCAGATCTTC. This gives the protein CASSTRDLPSPMDEQIF.

This clonotype was found many times. The CDR3 sequence is CASSLTAGDSNEQFF. Here the CDR3 DNA reads TGTGCCAGCAGCTTAACCGCGGGGGACTCCAATGAGCAGTTCTTC. The chain joins TRBV7-3 to TRBJ2-1, with 7 bases matching TRBD2. Trimming at V came to 0 bases and at J to 6 bases, leaving 5 bases not matched to a gene. The length of the CDR3 is 15 residues. In germline, CDR1 is SGHTA, CDR2 FQGTGA.

This clonotype was observed many times. The chain combines TRBV7-2 with TRBJ1-1, with a possible D match to TRBD1 (5 bases). The V gene's germline CDR1 is SGHTA and CDR2 FQGNSA. The V gene lost 7 bases and the J gene lost 0 bases, with 12 bases spanning the gap. CDR3 length: 14 amino acids. The CDR3 DNA sequence: TGTGCCAGCACCAGGGAGGACATGAACACTGAAGCTTTCTTT. Its translation is CASTREDMNTEAFF.

In its sample, this clonotype was seen many times. The chain uses TRBV7-7 and TRBJ2-5; the match to TRBD1 covers 10 bases. The CDR3 length is 15 residues. With 4 bases clipped from V and 1 base from J, the junction kept 3 bases outside the gene matches. Germline values: CDR1 SSHAT, CDR2 FNYEAQ (reference sequence). The CDR3 DNA follows: TGTGCCAGCAGCTCCGGGACAGGGGTCCAAGAGACCCAGTACTTC. It yields the protein CASSSGTGVQETQYF.

At least ten counts were recorded for this clonotype. The chain combines TRBV28 with TRBJ2-1; D is unresolved. CDR1 is MDHEN, CDR2 SYDVKM, per germline. With 7 bases removed from V and 4 bases from J, the gap between germline ends came to 20 bases. The CDR3 runs to 16 residues. CDR3 protein: CASNTARQPLYNEQFF. The CDR3 bases are TGTGCCAGCAACACCGCTCGGCAACCCCTATACAATGAGCAGTTCTTC.

This clonotype was seen repeatedly, ten times or more. The chain joins TRBV20-1 to TRBJ2-3; 7 positions match TRBD1. This CDR3 is 14 amino acids long. V lost 0 bases to trimming and J lost 3 bases; unmatched junction nucleotides: 3. Germline CDR1 is DFQATT and CDR2 is SNEGSKA (reference sequence). This CDR3 is CSARDRGKTDTQYF. DNA of the CDR3: TGCAGTGCTAGAGACAGGGGGAAAACAGATACGCAGTATTTT.

The chain employs TRBV11-3 and TRBJ2-3, with D possibly being TRBD2 (6 bases). Trimming took off 1 base at V and 3 bases at J, with 8 bases between the two ends. This CDR3 contains 14 residues. Germline V lookup: CDR1 SGHNT, CDR2 YENEEA. The CDR3 DNA reads as TGTGCCAGCAGCTTAGGGGGGGTGACAGATACGCAGTATTTT. Residues: CASSLGGVTDTQYF. The variable domain in full, with the rest retrieved from reference TRBV11-3 and TRBJ2-3, is EAGVVQSPRYKIIEKKQPVAFWCNPISGHNTLYWYLQNLGQGPELLIRYENEEAVDDSQLPKDRFSAERLKGVDSTLKIQPAELGDSAVYLCASSLGGVTDTQYFGPGTRLTVL.

The sample holds many counts of this clonotype. The chain employs TRBV7-8 and TRBJ2-1, with D possibly called TRBD1 or TRBD2 (5 bases each). The CDR3 is 15 amino acids. Germline lookup yields CDR1 SGHVS and CDR2 FQNEAQ. V lost 5 bases, J lost 8 bases, and 19 bases lay in between. The CDR3 DNA reads TGTGCCAGCAGCCTCACTCACGGGGCCAGCGATGAGCAGTTCTTC. It codes for CASSLTHGASDEQFF.

This clonotype was counted ten times or more. The chain couples TRBV7-3 to TRBJ2-1; 13 bases align to TRBD2. This CDR3 is built from 16 residues. The germline V gene encodes CDR1 SGHTA and CDR2 FQGTGA. V shed 5 bases and J 7 bases; nucleotides not matched to a gene: 8. The DNA for the CDR3 is TGTGCCAGCAGCCCACGGACTAGCGGGAGTGTTAATGAGCAGTTCTTC. Protein sequence: CASSPRTSGSVNEQFF.

The V call is TRBV9, the J call TRBJ2-2; TRBD2 aligns across 10 bases. The length of the CDR3 is 16 residues. Unmatched junction bases numbered 3, after V lost 0 bases and J lost 4 bases. The germline V gene encodes CDR1 SGDLS and CDR2 YYNGEE. The CDR3 DNA is TGTGCCAGCAGCGTAGGGACTAGCGGAGCCACCGGGGAGCTGTTTTTT. This codes for CASSVGTSGATGELFF.

This clonotype was picked up a small number of times. V and J are TRBV12-3 or TRBV12-4 and TRBJ1-1, with 7 bases lining up with TRBD1. The J segment lost 4 bases and the V segment lost 5 bases, leaving 10 bases of the junction unmatched. This CDR3 comprises 15 residues. As DNA, the CDR3 is TGTGCCAGCAGTCCCCTCCGAGGGGGCCGCACTGAAGCTTTCTTT. Translating gives CASSPLRGGRTEAFF.

This clonotype was observed a handful of times. V gene TRBV5-1 combines with J gene TRBJ1-6; 11 nucleotides line up with TRBD1. CDR3 length: 15 residues. V gave up 3 bases and J gave up 7 bases; unmatched junction bases: 3. Germline-derived CDR1 and CDR2 are SGHRS and YFSETQ. CDR3 sequence (DNA): TGCGCCAGCAGCTGGGGACAGGGGGGAAATTCACCCCTCCACTTT. This codes for CASSWGQGGNSPLHF.

This clonotype was counted ten times or more. The rearrangement links TRBV3-1 to TRBJ2-7, with 12 bases aligning to TRBD2. The CDR3 sequence is 13 residues long. Germline values: CDR1 LGHDT, CDR2 YNNKEL (reference sequence). Trimming took 4 bases from V and 9 from J; bases not matched to a gene: 4. This chain's CDR3 is CASSPSGGVGQYF. CDR3 nucleotide sequence: TGTGCCAGCAGCCCTAGCGGGGGGGTCGGGCAGTACTTC.

This clonotype has at least ten counts. The chain has TRBV27 and TRBJ2-7, with D perhaps matching TRBD1 (6 bases). This CDR3 region has 16 residues. Per germline, CDR1 MNHEY and CDR2 SMNVEV (reference sequence). V was shortened by 0 bases and J by 4 bases, with 16 bases between the two germline ends. CDR3 nucleotides: TGTGCCAGCAGTTTATCCCCGGACAGCGGTTATTACGAGCAGTACTTC. As protein: CASSLSPDSGYYEQYF.

This clonotype was found a few times. The chain employs TRBV9 and TRBJ2-1; 7 nucleotides agree with TRBD2. Per the germline V gene, CDR1 is SGDLS and CDR2 is YYNGEE. Trimming removed 4 bases from V and 2 bases from J; junction bases left unmatched: 3. The CDR3 has 14 residues. The CDR3 DNA reads TGTGCCAGCAGCACGGGACTACCCTACAATGAGCAGTTCTTC. This codes for CASSTGLPYNEQFF.

This clonotype has a count of ten or more. The chain has TRBV20-1 and TRBJ2-3; 8 bases match TRBD2. The CDR3 is made up of 15 amino acids. The V and J ends lost 3 bases and 3 bases, in that order; junction bases with no gene match: 8. Germline-derived CDR1 and CDR2 are DFQATT and SNEGSKA (reference sequence). The CDR3 DNA reads as TGCAGTGCTAGTGGAGTTAGCGGGGAGACAGATACGCAGTATTTT. It codes for CSASGVSGETDTQYF.

Concerning this clonotype: A read error may explain this, as a much larger clone is one base away. Given the absence of the conserved phenylalanine or tryptophan at the CDR3 end, a read error is likely. The V gene is TRBV7-2, the J gene TRBJ1-2; tentatively, D is TRBD1 (5 bases). The germline gives CDR1 SGHTA, CDR2 FQGNSA. V dropped 3 bases and J dropped 2 bases, with 13 bases sitting between them. This CDR3 has 15 amino acids. This chain's CDR3 is CASSFSRVRNYGYTS. CDR3 sequence (DNA): TGTGCCAGCAGCTTCTCCAGGGTACGGAACTATGGCTACACCTCC.

This clonotype was observed at least ten times. The J gene is TRBJ2-1, the V gene TRBV20-1, with a weak D call TRBD2 (5 bases). V shed 6 bases and J shed 3 bases, with 9 bases lying between them. This CDR3 comprises 12 residues. Germline assignment: CDR1 DFQATT and CDR2 SNEGSKA (reference sequence). CDR3 DNA: TGCAGTGCCGCGAGGGACTACAATGAGCAGTTCTTC. Translation: CSAARDYNEQFF.

With regard to this clonotype: This sequence may be a read error, since a much larger clone differs from it by one base. The rearrangement links TRBV12-3 or TRBV12-4 to TRBJ2-1; TRBD1 might be the D (5 bases). CDR3 length equals 16 residues. Trimming took 6 bases from V and 3 from J, leaving 18 bases between them. The CDR3 sequence: CASRDGHGEIYNEQFF. The DNA for the CDR3 is TGTGCCAGCAGGGACGGACATGGCGAAATCTACAATGAGCAGTTCTTC.

This clonotype was counted many times. The chain uses TRBV7-2 and TRBJ2-7; 12 positions match TRBD2. The ends lost 2 bases at V and 7 bases at J; junction bases unmatched: 6. Germline-derived CDR1 and CDR2 are SGHTA and FQGNSA. CDR3 length: 15 residues. CDR3: CASSLLAGGPQEQYF. In nucleotides, the CDR3 is TGTGCCAGCAGCTTACTAGCGGGGGGGCCGCAAGAGCAGTACTTC.